Each of the 9 T cell receptor beta chains below was sequenced from the same sample in a study of cytomegalovirus exposure and HLA in healthy donors (dated 2017 in TCRdb). The protocol used for the library was the immunoSEQ multiplex PCR assay. TCRdb mirrors the immuneACCESS table, restricted to in-frame sequences. Some clones are absent from its copies; in checked studies, under half trace to an unresolved V gene, and the reason for the others is unknown. Across this sample there are approximately 230,000 clones, with about 90% seen only once. Jointly, the top ten make up approximately 12% of the sample. The sample taken for sequencing was PBMCs. These receptors were obtained from a man aged 18 to 35 in good health and CMV-seropositive.

This sequence joins TRBV19 and TRBJ2-3, with D tentatively TRBD1 (6 bases). The CDR3 is 15 residues long. Trimming pared 2 bases from V and 1 base from J, leaving 10 bases between. CDR1 and CDR2 (germline): LNHDA, SQIVND (reference sequence). CDR3 sequence (DNA): TGTGCCAGTAGTATACAGGGGACGGGCACAGATACGCAGTATTTT. The encoded protein is CASSIQGTGTDTQYF.

This chain connects TRBV5-4 to TRBJ2-7, with D uncertain. The V gene lost 1 base and the J gene lost 5 bases, with 7 bases spanning the gap. The CDR3 runs to 12 residues. CDR1 SGHNT and CDR2 YYREEE come from the germline V gene (reference sequence). The CDR3 reads CASSLNLDEQYF. In nucleotides, the CDR3 is TGTGCCAGCAGCTTGAACCTTGACGAGCAGTACTTC.

V gene TRBV5-1 combines with J gene TRBJ2-7, with a tentative D call TRBD1 (5 bases). Germline CDR1 SGHRS, CDR2 YFSETQ. V lost 2 bases to trimming and J lost 3 bases, with 6 bases between them. The CDR3 spans 12 residues. CDR3 sequence (DNA): TGCGCCAGCAGCTTTCAGGGCTACGAGCAGTACTTC. It translates to CASSFQGYEQYF.

The CDR3 nucleotides are TGTGCCAGCAGCTTAGCCGGGGAGAACACCGGGGAGCTGTTTTTT. Translating gives CASSLAGENTGELFF. The rearrangement uses TRBV11-2 and TRBJ2-2; D might be TRBD2 (5 bases). V lost 1 base to trimming and J lost 1 base, with 7 bases between them. This CDR3 comprises 15 residues. Germline V gene lookup returns CDR1 SGHAT and CDR2 FQNNGV.

This clone appeared a single time. This sequence joins TRBV4-2 and TRBJ1-1; D unclear. Germline loops: CDR1 LGHNA, CDR2 YNFKEQ. The V gene lost 4 bases and the J gene lost 3 bases, with 21 bases spanning the gap. There are 17 residues in the CDR3. The CDR3, as DNA: TGTGCCAGCAGCCCCGCGGTTGGATTGACACCGGACACTGAAGCTTTCTTT. This translates into CASSPAVGLTPDTEAFF.

V is TRBV30 and J is TRBJ1-4; D gene unclear. Deletions cut 1 base from V and 0 bases from J, with 9 bases between. Germline V gene lookup returns CDR1 GTSNPN and CDR2 SVGIG (reference sequence). The CDR3 loop spans 15 amino acids. Here the CDR3 reads CAWSDHSATNEKLFF. Here the CDR3 DNA reads TGTGCCTGGAGTGACCACAGTGCAACTAATGAAAAACTGTTTTTT.

The chain uses TRBV7-3 and TRBJ2-1, with 8 nucleotides matching TRBD1. The CDR3 runs to 13 residues. In germline, CDR1 is SGHTA, CDR2 FQGTGA. J gave up 7 bases and V 5 bases, and 4 bases lay outside the gene matches. The chain's CDR3 is CASSPDRENEQFF. CDR3 sequence (DNA): TGTGCCAGCAGCCCGGACAGGGAAAATGAGCAGTTCTTC.

J is TRBJ2-5 and V is TRBV5-4; TRBD2 agrees at 10 bases. Germline CDR1 is SGHNT and CDR2 is YYREEE (reference sequence). The CDR3 extends over 13 amino acids. The trim removed 6 bases at V and 5 bases at J, leaving 4 bases unmatched. The CDR3 DNA follows: TGTGCCAGCAACCTAGCGGGAGCGGAGACCCAGTACTTC. Translating gives CASNLAGAETQYF.

The chain links TRBV9 to TRBJ1-5; 7 positions agree with TRBD1. V lost 4 bases, J lost 5 bases, and 3 bases stayed unmatched. Per germline, CDR1 SGDLS and CDR2 YYNGEE. The CDR3 covers 13 residues. DNA for the CDR3: TGTGCCAGCAGCCGAGACAGGGATCAGCCCCAGCATTTT. It translates to CASSRDRDQPQHF.